This T cell receptor (beta chain) was captured in a study of T cell repertoires in cytomegalovirus infection. Background on the study: It was recently identified HLA-C-restricted and well-studied HLA-B-restricted CMV epitopes that the study used. Shared public TCR beta signatures pointed to both CMV infection and a matching HLA type.

MiXCR, applied by TCRdb to the reads, yields one record per CDR3 protein. The sample carries roughly 990,000 distinct CDR3 sequences, about 33% recorded once. This clonotype came up a few times. Antigen unknown. General study results and limits: Cumulative public TCR beta family frequency identified carriers of CMV plus the relevant HLA. HLA-C-restricted TCR beta clonotypes specific for CMV led the ex vivo response.

The germline V gene has CDR1 MGHRA and CDR2 YSYEKL. V lost 4 bases, J lost 3 bases, and 6 bases stayed unmatched. The CDR3 runs to 15 residues. The chain links TRBV4-1 to TRBJ1-5, with 7 bases matching TRBD1. This TCR was sampled from a human donor in good health (CMV status not recorded). Some clones in this sample may be carry-over from other donors' samples. The source material was cultured CD8+ T cells from PBMCs, sampled from culture after CMV antigen stimulation. The CDR3 loop reads CASSPTGDPNQPQHF. The CDR3 DNA reads as TGCGCCAGCAGCCCCACAGGGGACCCCAATCAGCCCCAGCATTTT.